The next 2 T cell receptor beta chains were all read from a single sample in a study of cytomegalovirus exposure and HLA in healthy donors (TCRdb year 2017). Library generation was performed with the immunoSEQ multiplex PCR assay. A mixture of 60 forward primers for TCR Vbeta segments and 13 reverse primers for TCR Jbeta segments was used in the multiplex PCR. The immuneACCESS repertoire file appears here via TCRdb, limited to in-frame rearrangements. These files lack a portion of the clones; in checked studies, under half of the deficit traces to unresolved V genes, and the cause of the others is not known. Counted in this sample were 110,000 or so clones; around 77% of them appeared once. In total, the top ten clones hold about 5% of the sample. The specimen was PBMCs. The receptors originated from a young woman in good health and CMV-seropositive.

The genes are TRBV6-1 and TRBJ1-1; D is perhaps TRBD1 (5 bases). The CDR3 runs 11 residues. V was cut by 8 bases and J by 4 bases, with 8 bases left in between. Germline-derived CDR1 and CDR2 are MNHNS and SASEGT. CDR3 in DNA: TGTGCCAGCGCGGACATCACTGAAGCTTTCTTT. Protein: CASADITEAFF.

The chain couples TRBV4-2 to TRBJ1-5, with D hard to call. The V and J ends lost 2 bases and 0 bases respectively, with 14 bases between them. The length of the CDR3 is 17 residues. Germline V gene data show CDR1 as LGHNA and CDR2 as YNFKEQ. This chain's CDR3 is CASSQPGEDFSNQPQHF. CDR3 in DNA: TGTGCCAGCAGCCAACCCGGAGAGGACTTTAGCAATCAGCCCCAGCATTTT.